Following are 9 T cell receptor beta chains from one sample sequenced in a study of blood T cell repertoires in COVID-19. The method was immunoSEQ multiplex PCR; TCRdb's version includes in-frame clones alone and lacks a portion of them. The table has 20,000 to 25,000 clones, 75% to 90% seen once; the top ten hold approximately 31%. The sample was peripheral blood. The receptor set was obtained from an older woman with active COVID-19.

The rearrangement joins TRBV7-8 to TRBJ1-6; D may be TRBD1 (6 bases). Trimming took 5 bases from V and 7 from J, leaving 18 bases between them. The CDR3 is 16 residues long. CDR1 and CDR2 from the germline V gene are SGHVS and FQNEAQ. In DNA form, the CDR3 reads TGTGCCAGCAGCCAAGTAGGGCATGGGGGCAATTCACCCCTCCACTTT. Translation: CASSQVGHGGNSPLHF.

The CDR3 bases are TGTGCCAGCAGCCACAACTGGAGGGGGCGCAGAAAAACTGAAGCTTTCTTT. Translated, it gives CASSHNWRGRRKTEAFF. This chain uses TRBV3-1 (or the pseudogene TRBV3-2) with TRBJ1-1; 7 nucleotides agree with TRBD1. With 3 bases clipped from V and 5 bases from J, the junction kept 15 bases outside the gene matches. Germline V gene sequence: CDR1 LGHDT, CDR2 YNNKEL (reference sequence). The CDR3 is 17 amino acids.

This clone was counted once. V usage is TRBV7-2 and J usage is TRBJ1-6; 8 bases fit TRBD1. This CDR3 has 16 amino acids. V shed 5 bases and J 7 bases; nucleotides not matched to a gene: 10. From germline, CDR1 is SGHTA and CDR2 FQGNSA. This chain's CDR3 is CASSPQGTGGNSPLHF. The CDR3 DNA is TGTGCCAGCAGCCCCCAGGGGACAGGAGGAAATTCACCCCTCCACTTT.

The chain joins TRBV27 to TRBJ1-5; possibly TRBD1 for D (5 bases). V shed 1 base and J shed 6 bases, with 13 bases lying between them. The CDR3 is 15 amino acids. Germline-derived CDR1 and CDR2 are MNHEY and SMNVEV (reference sequence). CDR3 in amino acids: CASSLFHGGTQPQHF. Written as DNA, the CDR3 is TGTGCCAGCAGTTTATTTCACGGGGGGACTCAGCCCCAGCATTTT.

The genes are TRBV5-1 and TRBJ2-1, with 13 bases identical to TRBD2. The germline gives CDR1 SGHRS, CDR2 YFSETQ. V gave up 4 bases and J gave up 8 bases; unmatched junction bases: 9. The CDR3 runs to 16 residues. The CDR3 protein is CASSTLAGGLSDEQFF. CDR3 sequence (DNA): TGCGCCAGCAGCACACTAGCGGGGGGGCTGTCGGATGAGCAGTTCTTC.

The gene calls are TRBV6-2 or TRBV6-3 and TRBJ1-2; 7 nucleotides match TRBD1. CDR3 length: 13 amino acids. V lost 6 bases, J lost 5 bases, and 6 bases stayed unmatched. In germline, CDR1 is MNHEY, CDR2 SVGEGT. CDR3 nucleotide sequence: TGTGCCAGCAGCCTCGACAGGGATTATGGCTACACCTTC. The encoded protein is CASSLDRDYGYTF.

The rearrangement uses TRBV6-2 or TRBV6-3 and TRBJ1-6; 8 bases are a match to TRBD1. The germline V gene encodes CDR1 MNHEY and CDR2 SVGEGT. The CDR3 contains 14 residues. V lost 6 bases, J lost 9 bases, and 7 bases stayed unmatched. CDR3 DNA sequence: TGTGCCAGCAGCTTCGGACAGGGAGTTTCACCCCTCCACTTT. It codes for CASSFGQGVSPLHF.

V and J are TRBV14 and TRBJ2-1; no definite D call. CDR1 and CDR2 (germline): SGHDN, FVKESK. V was shortened by 4 bases and J by 4 bases, with 8 bases between the two germline ends. CDR3 length: 13 residues. The CDR3, as DNA: TGTGCCAGCAGCCCCCAGATTTACAATGAGCAGTTCTTC. Amino acid sequence: CASSPQIYNEQFF.

The genes are TRBV18 and TRBJ1-5, with 8 bases lining up with TRBD1. Germline V gene lookup returns CDR1 KGHSH and CDR2 LQKENI. The CDR3 is 16 amino acids. The trim removed 4 bases at V and 3 bases at J, leaving 8 bases unmatched. The DNA for the CDR3 is TGTGCCAGCTCACTTCGGGACAGGCTTTTCAATCAGCCCCAGCATTTT. Protein product: CASSLRDRLFNQPQHF.